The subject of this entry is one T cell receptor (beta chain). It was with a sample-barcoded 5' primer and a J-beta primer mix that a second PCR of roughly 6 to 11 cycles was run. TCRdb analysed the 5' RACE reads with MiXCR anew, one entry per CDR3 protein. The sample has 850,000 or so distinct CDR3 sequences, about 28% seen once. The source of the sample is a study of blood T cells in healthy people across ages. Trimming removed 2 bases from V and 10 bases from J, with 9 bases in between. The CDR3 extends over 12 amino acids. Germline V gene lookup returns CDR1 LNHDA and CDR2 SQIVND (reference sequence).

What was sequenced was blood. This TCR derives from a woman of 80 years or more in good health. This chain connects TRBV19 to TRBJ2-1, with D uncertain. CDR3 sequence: CASSIPRREQFF. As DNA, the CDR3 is TGTGCCAGTAGTATACCTAGACGGGAGCAGTTCTTC.